The next 29 T cell receptor beta chains were all read from a single sample in a study of cytomegalovirus exposure and HLA in healthy donors. In the PCR, 60 Vbeta and 13 Jbeta primers were used. Measured with immunoSEQ multiplex PCR; TCRdb has only the in-frame clones, and not every one. Counted here are about 130,000 clones, roughly 70% occurring once; the ten biggest clones make up approximately 4%. Sequencing was carried out using PBMCs. These receptor sequences come from a man aged 35 to 55 in good health and CMV-seropositive.

By frequency in the sample, this clone is medium-sized (0.01 to 0.1%). The rearrangement links TRBV6-1 to TRBJ2-5, with 11 bases that match TRBD2. The CDR3 runs 17 residues. The ends lost 3 bases at V and 5 bases at J; junction bases unmatched: 11. The germline CDR1 and CDR2 sequences are MNHNS and SASEGT. CDR3 amino acids: CASSEFPGLAVGETQYF. In DNA form, the CDR3 reads TGTGCCAGCAGTGAGTTTCCGGGACTAGCGGTCGGGGAGACCCAGTACTTC.

The V call is TRBV6-6, the J call TRBJ2-7, with 11 bases matching TRBD1. This CDR3 is 14 amino acids long. The germline CDR1 and CDR2 sequences are MNHNY and SVGAGI (reference sequence). The V gene end was trimmed by 5 bases and the J gene end by 6 bases; junction bases not matched to a gene: 6. CDR3 DNA sequence: TGTGCCAGCAGTAGGGGACAGGGGGTTGGCGAGCAGTACTTC. Protein: CASSRGQGVGEQYF.

In nucleotides, the CDR3 is TGTGCCAGCAGTGAAGATAGCGGGGGGCCATCCACCGGGGAGCTGTTTTTT. As protein: CASSEDSGGPSTGELFF. The J gene is TRBJ2-2, the V gene TRBV2, with TRBD2 identical over 10 bases. J was trimmed by 4 bases and V by 1 base; bases with no gene match: 6. Per germline, CDR1 SNHLY and CDR2 FYNNEI. The CDR3 contains 17 residues.

This clone was seen just once. The V and J genes are TRBV7-2 and TRBJ1-2; a possible D gene is TRBD1 (6 bases). Germline CDR1 reads SGHTA; CDR2 reads FQGNSA. The V and J ends lost 5 bases and 7 bases respectively, with 20 bases between them. This CDR3 is built from 15 residues. CDR3 amino acids: CASSQTPPGASGYTF. CDR3 DNA: TGTGCCAGCAGCCAGACACCGCCAGGGGCGAGTGGCTACACCTTC.

V gene TRBV4-2 combines with J gene TRBJ1-2; D is perhaps TRBD1 (6 bases). V was shortened by 4 bases and J by 6 bases, with 15 bases between the two germline ends. The CDR3 runs to 14 residues. From germline, CDR1 is LGHNA and CDR2 YNFKEQ. CDR3 nucleotide sequence: TGTGCCAGCAGCCGAGAACAGGGAATCGATGGCTACACCTTC. Protein product: CASSREQGIDGYTF.

This clone was counted once. V is TRBV29-1 and J is TRBJ2-2; 11 positions agree with TRBD2. The V gene's germline CDR1 is SQVTM and CDR2 ANQGSEA. V was clipped by 6 bases and J by 4 bases; unmatched bases: 7. The length of the CDR3 is 15 residues. The CDR3 bases are TGCAGCGTAGTAAAACTAGCGGGGGTCACCGGGGAGCTGTTTTTT. This gives the protein CSVVKLAGVTGELFF.

Of note for this clone: An end of the junction does not agree with germline; a read error may underlie this. The V and J genes are TRBV5-6 and TRBJ1-1; D is unresolved. The V gene's germline CDR1 is SGHDT and CDR2 YYEEEE. This CDR3 has 15 residues. The CDR3 nucleotides read TGTGTCAGCAGACGTTACACCCTTAGAGGCACTGAAGCTTTCTTT. The encoded protein is CVSRRYTLRGTEAFF.

V and J are TRBV28 and TRBJ1-2; 7 bases are shared with TRBD1. Germline V gene lookup returns CDR1 MDHEN and CDR2 SYDVKM. With 7 bases clipped from V and 1 base from J, the junction kept 12 bases outside the gene matches. The CDR3 sequence is 16 residues long. CDR3 DNA sequence: TGTGCCAGCACCTCACAGGGGCTGGCCTTTAACTATGGCTACACCTTC. Amino acid sequence: CASTSQGLAFNYGYTF.

The J gene is TRBJ1-2, the V gene TRBV19; D unclear. Germline loops: CDR1 LNHDA, CDR2 SQIVND (reference sequence). V shed 2 bases and J shed 1 base, with 14 bases lying between them. This CDR3 comprises 16 residues. CDR3 in amino acids: CASSIIFAGHNYGYTF. In nucleotides, the CDR3 is TGTGCCAGTAGTATAATCTTCGCAGGCCATAACTATGGCTACACCTTC.

The chain is built from TRBV5-1 and TRBJ1-2; tentative D call: TRBD1 (5 bases). Trimming cost V 0 bases and J 0 bases, with 12 bases left between them. The CDR3 is 16 amino acids. Germline CDR1 is SGHRS and CDR2 is YFSETQ. The CDR3 sequence: CASSLGRQNSNYGYTF. The DNA of the CDR3 is TGCGCCAGCAGCTTGGGGAGACAGAATTCTAACTATGGCTACACCTTC.

The sample holds one count of this clone. V and J are TRBV29-1 and TRBJ1-1; D uncertain. This CDR3 is built from 11 residues. V shed 0 bases and J shed 8 bases, with 7 bases lying between them. CDR1 and CDR2 from the germline V gene are SQVTM and ANQGSEA. This CDR3 reads CSVEDLTEAFF. CDR3 DNA: TGCAGCGTTGAAGATCTTACAGAAGCTTTCTTT.

The V gene is TRBV18, the J gene TRBJ1-1; D perhaps matches TRBD1 (6 bases). This CDR3 region has 17 residues. The germline V and J ends were trimmed by 3 bases and 0 bases, with 17 bases remaining between them. CDR1 is KGHSH and CDR2 is LQKENI in the germline V gene. The CDR3 protein is CASSPLPTGHLNTEAFF. Here the CDR3 DNA reads TGTGCCAGCTCACCGCTACCCACGGGACACCTGAACACTGAAGCTTTCTTT.

V usage is TRBV10-3 and J usage is TRBJ2-7; tentative D call: TRBD1 (5 bases). With 3 bases removed from V and 7 bases from J, the gap between germline ends came to 19 bases. Germline V gene sequence: CDR1 ENHRY, CDR2 SYGVKD. CDR3 length: 15 residues. CDR3: CAISDPDGHYAEQYF. Written as DNA, the CDR3 is TGTGCCATCAGTGACCCGGACGGACACTACGCAGAGCAGTACTTC.

The chain uses TRBV6-5 and TRBJ1-2; 7 bases fit TRBD1. Germline trimming cut 0 bases from V and 6 bases from J; bases unmatched to any gene: 4. The CDR3 is 14 residues long. Germline V gives CDR1 MNHEY, CDR2 SVGAGI. CDR3 amino acids: CASSYSQGQDGYTF. In DNA form, the CDR3 reads TGTGCCAGCAGTTACTCGCAAGGACAGGATGGCTACACCTTC.

The chain combines TRBV9 with TRBJ2-1; 12 nucleotides align to TRBD2. The V segment lost 3 bases and the J segment 7 bases; nucleotides outside the gene matches: 8. Germline values: CDR1 SGDLS, CDR2 YYNGEE. This CDR3 has 16 residues. CDR3 coding DNA: TGTGCCAGCAGCGAGCGACTAGCGGGAGCTTTAAATGAGCAGTTCTTC. It specifies CASSERLAGALNEQFF.

In its sample, this clone was seen once. The chain links TRBV11-2 to TRBJ2-7, with TRBD2 matching over 9 bases. Germline CDR1 is SGHAT and CDR2 is FQNNGV. Germline trimming cut 5 bases from V and 3 bases from J; bases unmatched to any gene: 11. This CDR3 is built from 16 residues. CDR3 loop: CASSRARSGGGYEQYF. Written as DNA, the CDR3 is TGTGCCAGCAGCAGGGCGCGTAGCGGGGGAGGCTACGAGCAGTACTTC.

The chain joins TRBV9 to TRBJ1-5; 7 nucleotides line up with TRBD1. V shed 4 bases and J 6 bases; nucleotides not matched to a gene: 13. The CDR3 length is 16 residues. Germline-derived CDR1 and CDR2 are SGDLS and YYNGEE. CDR3 nucleotides: TGTGCCAGCAGCCCTACAGGGGATCGGATTAGTCAGCCCCAGCATTTT. It translates to CASSPTGDRISQPQHF.

The table lists this clone with a few counts. The V gene is TRBV30, the J gene TRBJ1-5, with TRBD1 matching 12 bases. There are 13 residues in the CDR3. V gave up 5 bases and J gave up 6 bases; unmatched junction bases: 2. Germline CDR1 reads GTSNPN; CDR2 reads SVGIG (reference sequence). CDR3 nucleotides: TGTGCCTGGGGGACAGGGGGCCCTCAGCCCCAGCATTTT. Translation gives CAWGTGGPQPQHF.

This clone occurred once. In the same sample, other DNA sequences code for this CDR3. This rearrangement joins TRBV7-2 to TRBJ2-3, with TRBD2 matching over 13 bases. This CDR3 spans 15 amino acids. Trimming cost V 5 bases and J 3 bases; bases outside gene matches: 2. Germline V lookup: CDR1 SGHTA, CDR2 FQGNSA. This chain's CDR3 is CASSRGLAGTDTQYF. The CDR3 region has the DNA TGTGCCAGCAGCAGGGGACTAGCGGGAACAGATACGCAGTATTTT.

This clone was seen only a few times. The chain uses TRBV25-1 and TRBJ1-6; perhaps TRBD1 as D (5 bases). The CDR3 consists of 12 residues. Trimming took 4 bases from V and 14 from J, leaving 12 bases between them. The V gene's germline CDR1 is MGHDK and CDR2 SYGVNS. The CDR3 reads CASSATGFSLHF. CDR3 DNA: TGTGCCAGCAGTGCAACAGGTTTCTCCCTCCACTTT.

The V and J genes are TRBV19 and TRBJ1-1, with a possible D match to TRBD1 (6 bases). The CDR3 runs to 15 residues. V was shortened by 3 bases and J by 2 bases, with 13 bases between the two germline ends. The germline gives CDR1 LNHDA, CDR2 SQIVND (reference sequence). The CDR3 loop is CASSIGPGVNTEAFF. Here the CDR3 DNA reads TGTGCCAGTAGTATTGGGCCAGGGGTTAACACTGAAGCTTTCTTT.

The sample holds one count of this clone. The chain uses TRBV4-1 and TRBJ1-4; TRBD1 matches at 9 bases. This CDR3 spans 15 amino acids. The ends lost 0 bases at V and 5 bases at J; junction bases unmatched: 1. In germline, CDR1 is MGHRA, CDR2 YSYEKL. The CDR3 region has the DNA TGCGCCAGCAGCCAAGAGGGACAGGGAAATGAAAAACTGTTTTTT. Protein: CASSQEGQGNEKLFF.

This chain joins TRBV7-6 and TRBJ2-7; TRBD1 might be the D (6 bases). Germline V CDR1 and CDR2: SGHVS, FNYEAQ. CDR3 length equals 14 residues. Between the trimmed V and J ends, which lost 1 base and 2 bases, there was a span of 9 bases. Written as DNA, the CDR3 is TGTGCCAGCAGCTTAGGACAGGCGCCCTACGAGCAGTACTTC. This encodes CASSLGQAPYEQYF.

This clone has just a few counts. The V and J genes are TRBV9 and TRBJ2-2, with 13 bases identical to TRBD2. V gave up 3 bases and J gave up 8 bases; unmatched junction bases: 1. Germline CDR1 is SGDLS and CDR2 is YYNGEE. CDR3 length: 14 amino acids. The CDR3 DNA sequence: TGTGCCAGCAGCGGGACTAGCGGGAGAGGGGAGCTGTTTTTT. This codes for CASSGTSGRGELFF.

This rearrangement joins TRBV10-1 to TRBJ2-2; D uncertain. CDR1 and CDR2 (germline): WNHNN, SYGVQD (reference sequence). The V end lost 3 bases, the J end lost 0 bases, and 17 bases lay between the germline ends. The CDR3 contains 18 residues. The CDR3 sequence: CASSDLTANTPNTGELFF. CDR3 in DNA: TGCGCCAGCAGTGACTTAACAGCCAATACTCCGAACACCGGGGAGCTGTTTTTT.

The chain joins TRBV6-5 to TRBJ2-7, with D tentatively TRBD1 (6 bases). Looked up from germline, CDR1 is MNHEY and CDR2 is SVGAGI. Trimming removed 6 bases at V and 3 bases at J, with 12 bases between. CDR3 length: 13 residues. Here the CDR3 DNA reads TGTGCCAGCAGCGGGACACCTATCTACGAGCAGTACTTC. Its translation: CASSGTPIYEQYF.

In its sample, this clone was seen once. The rearrangement links TRBV7-2 to TRBJ1-6, with 8 bases fitting TRBD1. The length of the CDR3 is 15 residues. J was trimmed by 7 bases and V by 1 base; bases with no gene match: 3. Germline V gene sequence: CDR1 SGHTA, CDR2 FQGNSA. DNA of the CDR3: TGTGCCAGCAGCTTAGGGGCAGGGGGCAATTCACCCCTCCACTTT. Its protein product is CASSLGAGGNSPLHF.

On this clone itself: The junction and the germline gene differ at one end; a read error may be behind it. The chain couples TRBV6-1 to TRBJ1-6, with D unresolved. Germline-derived CDR1 and CDR2 are MNHNS and SASEGT. This CDR3 has 18 amino acids. CDR3 nucleotides: TGTGCCGGCAGTGAAGCGATACCGGGGATTCGGCGTAATTCACCCCTCCACTTT. Residues: CAGSEAIPGIRRNSPLHF.

The chain links TRBV4-1 to TRBJ1-1; D gene unclear. This CDR3 spans 13 amino acids. The V end was cut by 2 bases, the J end by 1 base, with 5 bases between. CDR1 is MGHRA and CDR2 is YSYEKL in the germline V gene. CDR3 region: CASSQPWNTEAFF. CDR3 nucleotides: TGCGCCAGCAGCCAACCGTGGAACACTGAAGCTTTCTTT.